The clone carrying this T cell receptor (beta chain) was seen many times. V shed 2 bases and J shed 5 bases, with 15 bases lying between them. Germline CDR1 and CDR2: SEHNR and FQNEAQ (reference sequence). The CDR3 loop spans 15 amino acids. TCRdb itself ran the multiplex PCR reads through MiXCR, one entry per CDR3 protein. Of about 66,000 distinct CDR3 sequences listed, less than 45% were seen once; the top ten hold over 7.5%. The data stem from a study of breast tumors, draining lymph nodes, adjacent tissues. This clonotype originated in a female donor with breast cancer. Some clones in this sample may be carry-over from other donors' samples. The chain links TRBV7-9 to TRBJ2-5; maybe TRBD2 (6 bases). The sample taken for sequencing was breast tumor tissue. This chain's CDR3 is CASSLYIGSWETQYF. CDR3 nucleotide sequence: TGTGCCAGCAGCTTATATATCGGGAGTTGGGAGACCCAGTACTTC.